These 30 T cell receptor beta chains share one sample of origin, sequenced in a study of CD8+CD57+ T cells in acquired aplastic anemia. Genomic DNA was employed as the template in profiling TCR beta VDJ and CDR3. TCRdb ran MiXCR on the reads and lists one entry per CDR3 protein. The sample carries 250,000 to 350,000 distinct CDR3 sequences, roughly 61% recorded once. Patients included in sequencing had previously demonstrated CD8+CD57+ cell expansion by flow cytometry. Sequencing used sorted CD4+, CD8+, or CD8+CD57+ T cells (not recorded which) from PBMCs. The receptor set was obtained from a human donor with aplastic anemia.

The rearrangement links TRBV20-1 to TRBJ2-3; D ambiguous. The CDR3 runs to 15 residues. V was cut by 3 bases and J by 0 bases, with 13 bases left in between. CDR1 and CDR2 (germline): DFQATT, SNEGSKA (reference sequence). As DNA, the CDR3 is TGCAGTGCTAGCTTCCGCGGCCGTAGCACAGATACGCAGTATTTT. Translation: CSASFRGRSTDTQYF.

V gene TRBV7-9 combines with J gene TRBJ1-1; D uncertain. This CDR3 contains 18 residues. The V end lost 1 base, the J end lost 6 bases, and 24 bases lay between the germline ends. Germline V gene sequence: CDR1 SEHNR, CDR2 FQNEAQ (reference sequence). The CDR3: CASSLGRVTSGRASEAFF. In nucleotides, the CDR3 is TGTGCCAGCAGCTTAGGGAGAGTGACTAGCGGGAGGGCCTCTGAAGCTTTCTTT.

This clonotype was picked up a small number of times. The chain carries TRBV10-2 and TRBJ2-2, with 7 positions matching TRBD1. V was clipped by 9 bases and J by 5 bases; unmatched bases: 6. The CDR3 contains 13 residues. Germline V gives CDR1 WSHSY, CDR2 SAAADI. This CDR3 reads CASRKGATGELFF. CDR3 bases: TGCGCCAGTCGAAAGGGGGCAACCGGGGAGCTGTTTTTT.

This clonotype came up many times. The chain employs TRBV6-2 or TRBV6-3 and TRBJ2-7, with 8 bases lining up with TRBD1. V lost 6 bases to trimming and J lost 2 bases; unmatched junction nucleotides: 6. The CDR3 runs to 14 residues. Germline CDR1 reads MNHEY; CDR2 reads SVGEGT. The CDR3 loop reads CASRTGQGTYEQYF. The CDR3 nucleotides read TGTGCCAGCAGGACAGGACAGGGAACCTACGAGCAGTACTTC.

V is TRBV24-1 and J is TRBJ1-1; TRBD1 aligns across 9 bases. The CDR3 runs to 14 residues. V shed 9 bases, J shed 1 base, and the junction held 5 bases outside the gene matches. CDR1 and CDR2 from the germline V gene are KGHDR and SFDVKD. CDR3 nucleotides: TGTGCCACCCGGGGGACAGGGCGGAACACTGAAGCTTTCTTT. Translating gives CATRGTGRNTEAFF.

V gene TRBV7-6 combines with J gene TRBJ2-3; TRBD1 matches 7 bases. Unmatched junction bases numbered 14, after V lost 0 bases and J lost 5 bases. The CDR3 covers 18 residues. Germline loops: CDR1 SGHVS, CDR2 FNYEAQ. The CDR3 bases are TGTGCCAGCAGCTTAGCTCGTTTCGAACAGGGGACATTAGATACGCAGTATTTT. Translation: CASSLARFEQGTLDTQYF.

The V call is TRBV7-9, the J call TRBJ2-3; possibly TRBD2 for D (7 bases). CDR1 and CDR2 from the germline V gene are SEHNR and FQNEAQ (reference sequence). This CDR3 is built from 18 residues. V was clipped by 1 base and J by 11 bases, with 28 bases between them. The CDR3 loop is CASSLVQGQRGYYNEQYF. CDR3 DNA sequence: TGTGCCAGCAGCTTAGTCCAGGGGCAGCGGGGATACTACAATGAGCAGTATTTT.

The CDR3: CASSWITNEKLFF. The CDR3 DNA reads as TGTGCCAGCAGCTGGATTACTAATGAAAAACTGTTTTTT. The rearrangement uses TRBV11-2 and TRBJ1-4; D remains ambiguous. V lost 4 bases to trimming and J lost 2 bases, with 5 bases between them. The length of the CDR3 is 13 residues. Germline CDR1 is SGHAT and CDR2 is FQNNGV.

The CDR3 here is CASSQVFASGDDEQYF. In DNA, the CDR3 is TGCGCCAGCAGCCAAGTTTTCGCTAGCGGGGACGACGAGCAGTACTTC. The chain links TRBV4-1 to TRBJ2-7; 9 bases agree with TRBD2. V was pared by 1 base and J by 5 bases, with 9 bases of the junction left unmatched. The germline gives CDR1 MGHRA, CDR2 YSYEKL. The CDR3 length is 16 residues.

This clonotype was found many times. V gene TRBV10-1 combines with J gene TRBJ1-3; D call uncertain. The V gene's germline CDR1 is WNHNN and CDR2 SYGVQD (reference sequence). Deletions cut 0 bases from V and 1 base from J, with 7 bases between. The CDR3 is made up of 15 amino acids. The CDR3 reads CASSESMASGNTIYF. CDR3 DNA: TGCGCCAGCAGTGAGTCAATGGCGTCTGGAAACACCATATATTTT.

The CDR3 spells CASGWDSNNEQFF. The DNA of the CDR3 is TGTGCCAGCGGCTGGGACAGCAACAATGAGCAGTTCTTC. This sequence joins TRBV2 and TRBJ2-1; 7 bases line up with TRBD1. The germline CDR1 and CDR2 sequences are SNHLY and FYNNEI. V lost 8 bases and J lost 5; bases outside the gene matches: 6. This CDR3 comprises 13 residues. Supplemented by reference TRBV2 and TRBJ2-1, the full variable domain reads EPEVTQTPSHQVTQMGQEVILRCVPISNHLYFYWYRQILGQKVEFLVSFYNNEISEKSEIFDDQFSVERPDGSNFTLKIRSTKLEDSAMYFCASGWDSNNEQFFGPGTRLTVL.

This chain links TRBV9 with TRBJ1-1, with 12 bases that match TRBD1. Germline CDR1 reads SGDLS; CDR2 reads YYNGEE. The CDR3 runs to 14 residues. The ends lost 4 bases at V and 11 bases at J; junction bases unmatched: 9. CDR3 region: CASSPRPGTGGAFF. The CDR3 region has the DNA TGTGCCAGCAGCCCTCGTCCCGGGACAGGGGGCGCTTTCTTT.

A few counts support this clonotype. The genes are TRBV27 and TRBJ1-4, with a tentative D call TRBD1 (5 bases). Germline lookup yields CDR1 MNHEY and CDR2 SMNVEV (reference sequence). Trimming left V 4 bases short and J 4 bases short, with 13 bases between. The CDR3 extends over 15 amino acids. DNA of the CDR3: TGTGCCAGCAGTTCATTCAGGGACCTTAATGAAAAACTGTTTTTT. Encoded protein: CASSSFRDLNEKLFF.

The chain uses TRBV24-1 and TRBJ1-1; TRBD1 agrees at 7 bases. The CDR3 loop spans 12 amino acids. Losses at the gene ends were 6 bases for V and 11 bases for J; bases not matched to a gene: 8. Germline V lookup: CDR1 KGHDR, CDR2 SFDVKD. The CDR3 here is CATSRRGGVAFF. The CDR3 nucleotides are TGTGCCACCAGTAGACGAGGGGGCGTGGCTTTCTTT.

This clonotype was seen many times. The chain has TRBV7-8 and TRBJ2-7; the D gene is possibly TRBD2 (5 bases). Trimming stripped 5 bases from V and 0 bases from J, with 14 bases between. CDR1 is SGHVS and CDR2 is FQNEAQ in the germline V gene. The CDR3 covers 15 residues. The CDR3 bases are TGTGCCAGCAGCAGCGGACCCCCCGTCTCCTACGAGCAGTACTTC. Its protein product is CASSSGPPVSYEQYF.

The chain joins TRBV20-1 to TRBJ1-2, with D possibly TRBD1 on 5 matching bases. V lost 3 bases to trimming and J lost 5 bases, with 22 bases between them. The CDR3 sequence is 16 residues long. Germline V lookup: CDR1 DFQATT, CDR2 SNEGSKA (reference sequence). The DNA of the CDR3 is TGCAGTGCTAGGACCACCGGGACCCAGTGGGGGTATGGCTACACCTTC. This translates into CSARTTGTQWGYGYTF.

This clonotype was seen at least ten times. CDR3 bases: TGTGCCAGCAGCTTAAGTCTAGCGCCGTACAATGAGCAGTTCTTC. This encodes CASSLSLAPYNEQFF. The genes are TRBV11-2 and TRBJ2-1, with D possibly matching TRBD2 (6 bases). V lost 2 bases to trimming and J lost 4 bases, with 12 bases between them. Germline CDR1 reads SGHAT; CDR2 reads FQNNGV. There are 15 residues in the CDR3. Combining the CDR3 with reference TRBV11-2 and TRBJ2-1 gives the whole variable domain EAGVAQSPRYKIIEKRQSVAFWCNPISGHATLYWYQQILGQGPKLLIQFQNNGVVDDSQLPKDRFSAERLKGVDSTLKIQPAKLEDSAVYLCASSLSLAPYNEQFFGPGTRLTVL.

The chain recombines TRBV11-2 with TRBJ1-1; 10 bases map to TRBD1. The CDR3 covers 12 residues. Germline V lookup: CDR1 SGHAT, CDR2 FQNNGV. Germline trimming cut 6 bases from V and 8 bases from J; bases unmatched to any gene: 3. The DNA of the CDR3 is TGTGCCAGCAGGGGGACAGGGGTCGAAGCTTTCTTT. Translation: CASRGTGVEAFF.

This clonotype was detected a few times. A read error may account for a junction end that differs from germline. The chain has TRBV6-4 and TRBJ2-3; weak D call: TRBD1 (6 bases). This CDR3 is built from 16 residues. Germline-derived CDR1 and CDR2 are MRHNA and SNTAGT. The CDR3 sequence is CAISGGRVGSTDTQYF. CDR3 in DNA: TGTGCCATCAGTGGGGGCAGGGTCGGCAGCACAGATACGCAGTATTTT.

In its sample, this clonotype was seen many times. The rearrangement links TRBV20-1 to TRBJ2-5; 7 bases are shared with TRBD2. The V and J ends lost 4 bases and 1 base, in that order; junction bases with no gene match: 3. CDR1 DFQATT and CDR2 SNEGSKA come from the germline V gene (reference sequence). The length of the CDR3 is 13 residues. The CDR3 is CSAMGGVQETQYF. CDR3 in DNA: TGCAGTGCTATGGGGGGGGTCCAAGAGACCCAGTACTTC.

The chain joins TRBV2 to TRBJ2-1; the match to TRBD1 covers 11 bases. Germline lookup yields CDR1 SNHLY and CDR2 FYNNEI. V gave up 10 bases and J gave up 4 bases; unmatched junction bases: 9. The CDR3 has 15 amino acids. The CDR3 DNA follows: TGTGCCAACAGCCCCGGGACAGGGGGTTACAATGAGCAGTTCTTC. Amino acids: CANSPGTGGYNEQFF.

The J gene is TRBJ1-6, the V gene TRBV15, with D perhaps TRBD1 (5 bases). V lost 5 bases and J lost 9, with 11 bases in between. Germline V gives CDR1 LNHNV, CDR2 YYDKDF (reference sequence). The CDR3 covers 13 residues. The CDR3 DNA reads as TGTGCCACCAGCGGGGGACGGGGTTCACCCCTCCACTTT. Its translation is CATSGGRGSPLHF.

Concerning this clonotype itself: The junction and the germline gene differ at one end; a read error may be behind it. The chain carries TRBV5-1 and TRBJ1-1; D remains ambiguous. This CDR3 contains 14 residues. Germline CDR1 and CDR2: SGHRS and YFSETQ. The CDR3 sequence is CASSLGLKGSEAFF. CDR3 coding DNA: TGTGCCAGCAGCTTAGGCTTGAAGGGCTCTGAAGCTTTCTTT.

At least ten counts were recorded for this clonotype. The J gene is TRBJ1-5, the V gene TRBV2; D not certain. The CDR3 loop spans 13 amino acids. The V end was cut by 4 bases, the J end by 0 bases, with 4 bases between. From germline, CDR1 is SNHLY and CDR2 FYNNEI. CDR3 bases: TGTGCCAGCAGTGCCCTTAGCAATCAGCCCCAGCATTTT. Its protein product is CASSALSNQPQHF.

This clonotype is a singleton in its sample. This chain links TRBV5-6 with TRBJ2-7, with TRBD2 identical over 9 bases. This CDR3 region has 14 residues. CDR1 SGHDT and CDR2 YYEEEE come from the germline V gene. Trimming took 2 bases from V and 3 from J; bases not matched to a gene: 3. CDR3 DNA: TGTGCCAGCAGCTTACCGCGGGAGGGCTACGAGCAGTACTTC. Residues: CASSLPREGYEQYF.

This clonotype was observed a handful of times. This chain uses TRBV20-1 with TRBJ2-7, with D tentatively TRBD2 (6 bases). The CDR3 consists of 12 residues. Germline CDR1 and CDR2: DFQATT and SNEGSKA (reference sequence). The V end lost 7 bases, the J end lost 2 bases, and 12 bases lay between the germline ends. The CDR3 DNA is TGCAGTGGATTGGAGGGTGCCTACGAGCAGTACTTC. This translates into CSGLEGAYEQYF.

On this clonotype itself: The junction departs from the called germline gene at one end, perhaps through a read error. The chain links TRBV7-2 to TRBJ2-7, with 9 nucleotides matching TRBD1. The CDR3 covers 15 residues. In germline, CDR1 is SGHTA, CDR2 FQGNSA. DNA for the CDR3: TGTGCCAGCAGCTCCTCCGGGACAGGGATTTACGAACAGTACTTC. It is translated as CASSSSGTGIYEQYF.

The sample holds many counts of this clonotype. The chain is built from TRBV6-1 and TRBJ2-5; tentative D call: TRBD1 (5 bases). Trimming cost V 6 bases and J 2 bases, with 13 bases left between them. CDR1 is MNHNS and CDR2 is SASEGT in the germline V gene. CDR3 length: 14 amino acids. CDR3 in amino acids: CASSRQLEQETQYF. In DNA form, the CDR3 reads TGTGCCAGCAGCAGACAGCTAGAACAAGAGACCCAGTACTTC.

V gene TRBV11-3 combines with J gene TRBJ2-7; possible D gene TRBD1, 7 bases. The V gene lost 5 bases and the J gene lost 3 bases, with 17 bases spanning the gap. Germline values: CDR1 SGHNT, CDR2 YENEEA. This CDR3 is 15 amino acids long. The CDR3 DNA reads as TGTGCCAGCAGCCGCAGGGGGGTCGCCCTCTACGAGCAGTACTTC. As protein: CASSRRGVALYEQYF.

V usage is TRBV20-1 and J usage is TRBJ2-6; TRBD1 matches at 9 bases. Per germline, CDR1 DFQATT and CDR2 SNEGSKA (reference sequence). The trim removed 5 bases at V and 3 bases at J, leaving 8 bases unmatched. CDR3 length: 16 residues. This chain's CDR3 is CSAHGQGQGGANVLTF. CDR3 DNA: TGCAGTGCTCACGGACAGGGGCAGGGTGGGGCCAACGTCCTGACTTTC.